Shown below are 11 T cell receptor beta chains from a single sample sequenced in a study of T cells in Graves' hyperthyroidism and ophthalmopathy. From RNA transcripts, TCR beta CDR3 regions were amplified. First-round RT-PCR of the TCR CDR3 relied on the HTBI primer set. One entry per CDR3 protein, called by TCRdb with MiXCR from the multiplex PCR reads. The data show under 350,000 distinct CDR3 sequences, over 15% seen once. The sample comprised blood. These receptors all stem from a woman aged 55-69 years with Graves' ophthalmopathy.

Many counts were recorded for this clonotype. This sequence joins TRBV27 and TRBJ2-7, with 7 bases matching TRBD1. CDR1 is MNHEY and CDR2 is SMNVEV in the germline V gene (reference sequence). Trimming took 5 bases from V and 5 from J; bases not matched to a gene: 9. The CDR3 extends over 14 amino acids. Here the CDR3 DNA reads TGTGCCAGCAGTCCAGGACAGGCGTGGGACGAGCAGTACTTC. It encodes CASSPGQAWDEQYF.

V usage is TRBV4-1 and J usage is TRBJ2-2, with D unclear. Germline assignment: CDR1 MGHRA and CDR2 YSYEKL. V lost 4 bases and J 1 base, leaving 10 bases between the germline ends. The CDR3 loop spans 15 amino acids. The CDR3 loop reads CASSPRVLNTGELFF. In DNA form, the CDR3 reads TGCGCCAGCAGCCCCAGAGTGTTGAACACCGGGGAGCTGTTTTTT.

This clonotype has at least ten counts. The V and J genes are TRBV27 and TRBJ1-1; D perhaps matches TRBD1 (6 bases). CDR1 and CDR2 (germline): MNHEY, SMNVEV (reference sequence). Trimming removed 0 bases from V and 1 base from J, with 12 bases in between. The CDR3 sequence is 16 residues long. In nucleotides, the CDR3 is TGTGCCAGCAGTTTATCTATCTGGACAGCGAACACTGAAGCTTTCTTT. Protein: CASSLSIWTANTEAFF.

At least ten counts were recorded for this clonotype. The chain links TRBV27 to TRBJ2-3; D assignment may be TRBD1 or TRBD2 (5 bases each). Trimming shortened V by 8 bases and J by 3 bases, and 18 bases separated the two germline ends. The CDR3 contains 15 residues. The V gene's germline CDR1 is MNHEY and CDR2 SMNVEV (reference sequence). CDR3 nucleotide sequence: TGTGCCAGCCTCCCCCCCGGGGCGGCGACAGATACGCAGTATTTT. Translated: CASLPPGAATDTQYF.

This sequence joins TRBV6-2 or TRBV6-3 and TRBJ2-3, with TRBD2 identical over 7 bases. Germline V gives CDR1 MNHEY, CDR2 SVGEGT. The CDR3 totals 16 residues. V lost 5 bases, J lost 0 bases, and 8 bases stayed unmatched. The CDR3 sequence is CASSKRDRSSTDTQYF. CDR3 bases: TGTGCCAGCAGTAAGCGGGACCGGTCTAGCACAGATACGCAGTATTTT.

The DNA of the CDR3 is TGCAGTGCTAGTCGACTAGCGGCCAGCTCCTACAATGAGCAGTTCTTC. Translated, it gives CSASRLAASSYNEQFF. V usage is TRBV20-1 and J usage is TRBJ2-1; 9 bases align to TRBD2. The V segment lost 3 bases and the J segment 0 bases; nucleotides outside the gene matches: 6. The CDR3 runs to 16 residues. The germline CDR1 and CDR2 sequences are DFQATT and SNEGSKA (reference sequence).

In its sample, this clonotype was seen many times. The chain has TRBV9 and TRBJ2-5, with TRBD2 matching over 8 bases. The germline V gene has CDR1 SGDLS and CDR2 YYNGEE. Trimming took 0 bases from V and 5 from J; bases not matched to a gene: 12. The CDR3 consists of 17 residues. DNA of the CDR3: TGTGCCAGCAGCGTAGCCGGCGGGGGGAACCGTCAGGAGACCCAGTACTTC. This codes for CASSVAGGGNRQETQYF. The entire variable domain, with the rest obtained from reference TRBV9 and TRBJ2-5, is as follows: DSGVTQTPKHLITATGQRVTLRCSPRSGDLSVYWYQQSLDQGLQFLIQYYNGEERAKGNILERFSAQQFPDLHSELNLSSLELGDSALYFCASSVAGGGNRQETQYFGPGTRLLVL.

This clonotype was seen at least ten times. The chain combines TRBV29-1 with TRBJ2-3; no firm D call. This CDR3 has 14 residues. V shed 3 bases and J shed 3 bases, with 13 bases lying between them. Per germline, CDR1 SQVTM and CDR2 ANQGSEA. The CDR3 nucleotides read TGCAGCGTTGAGGGCGAGAGCAGGACAGATACGCAGTATTTT. Translating it yields CSVEGESRTDTQYF.

This clonotype was found many times. The V call is TRBV12-3 or TRBV12-4, the J call TRBJ1-1; unclear D gene. V was trimmed by 3 bases and J by 4 bases, leaving 15 bases between them. This CDR3 has 15 residues. The CDR3 region is CASSLVRRLRTEAFF. CDR3 DNA: TGTGCCAGCAGTTTGGTGAGGCGCCTACGCACTGAAGCTTTCTTT.

This clonotype has a count of ten or more. V is TRBV7-2 and J is TRBJ2-7; 7 bases are shared with TRBD2. The CDR3 covers 13 residues. Germline-derived CDR1 and CDR2 are SGHTA and FQGNSA. Trimming took 6 bases from V and 3 from J; bases not matched to a gene: 5. The CDR3 DNA reads as TGTGCCAGCAGTTTTACTAGCGTCTACGAGCAGTACTTC. Its protein is CASSFTSVYEQYF.

This clonotype was observed a few times. The conserved closing phenylalanine or tryptophan is absent in this CDR3, likely reflecting a read error. The J gene is TRBJ2-7, the V gene TRBV6-2 or TRBV6-3, with 7 bases matching TRBD1. V gave up 6 bases and J gave up 4 bases; unmatched junction bases: 9. This CDR3 is 14 amino acids long. The V gene's germline CDR1 is MNHEY and CDR2 SVGEGT. This CDR3 is CASSPRTGEYEQYL. The CDR3 nucleotides read TGTGCCAGCAGCCCCCGGACAGGCGAGTACGAGCAGTACCTC.